The 30 T cell receptor beta chains presented below share a single source sample, sequenced in a study of cytomegalovirus exposure and HLA in healthy donors. In the PCR, 60 Vbeta and 13 Jbeta primers were used. Generated by immunoSEQ multiplex PCR, the TCRdb table keeps only in-frame clones and is missing some. This table has some 70,000 clones, 65% to 70% appearing once. Source material: PBMCs. The receptor set was obtained from a male donor in good health and CMV-seropositive.

This chain joins TRBV5-1 and TRBJ2-3, with TRBD1 matching over 8 bases. After removal of 2 bases from V and 2 bases from J, the junction contained 4 bases not matched to a gene. Germline V gives CDR1 SGHRS, CDR2 YFSETQ. The CDR3 totals 15 residues. For the CDR3, the DNA is TGCGCCAGCAGCTTCGTGACAGGGGCCACAGATACGCAGTATTTT. Its protein is CASSFVTGATDTQYF.

This rearrangement joins TRBV2 to TRBJ2-1; TRBD1 aligns across 7 bases. Germline V gives CDR1 SNHLY, CDR2 FYNNEI. CDR3 size: 13 residues. V shed 6 bases and J 5 bases; nucleotides not matched to a gene: 4. The CDR3 reads CASRAGTDNEQFF. The CDR3 DNA follows: TGTGCCAGCAGGGCCGGGACAGACAATGAGCAGTTCTTC.

In its sample, this clone was seen once. This chain joins TRBV19 and TRBJ1-3; no reliable D call. The ends were cut back, 5 bases at V and 0 bases at J, with 8 bases in the middle. Germline CDR1 LNHDA, CDR2 SQIVND (reference sequence). CDR3 length: 14 amino acids. The CDR3 protein is CASSEGSSGNTIYF. The DNA of the CDR3 is TGTGCCAGTAGTGAGGGATCCTCTGGAAACACCATATATTTT.

This sequence joins TRBV5-1 and TRBJ2-1; 13 positions agree with TRBD2. Germline V gene lookup returns CDR1 SGHRS and CDR2 YFSETQ. After removal of 5 bases from V and 6 bases from J, the junction contained 8 bases not matched to a gene. This CDR3 has 16 residues. The CDR3 bases are TGCGCCAGCAGGAAAACCGGGACTAGCGGGGCCAATGAGCAGTTCTTC. Protein product: CASRKTGTSGANEQFF.

The chain recombines TRBV15 with TRBJ2-5; 11 nucleotides line up with TRBD1. The CDR3 covers 16 residues. CDR1 and CDR2 from the germline V gene are LNHNV and YYDKDF (reference sequence). Trimming at V came to 1 base and at J to 5 bases, leaving 6 bases not matched to a gene. CDR3 DNA: TGTGCCACCAGCAGAGGATCCGGGACAGGGGGTGAGACCCAGTACTTC. It encodes CATSRGSGTGGETQYF.

The J gene is TRBJ1-2, the V gene TRBV5-1; TRBD1 agrees at 9 bases. Unmatched junction bases numbered 3, after V lost 5 bases and J lost 4 bases. The length of the CDR3 is 13 residues. CDR1 SGHRS and CDR2 YFSETQ come from the germline V gene. CDR3 in amino acids: CASRGTGLYGYTF. As DNA, the CDR3 is TGCGCCAGCAGAGGGACAGGGCTCTATGGCTACACCTTC.

This clone was seen only once. J is TRBJ1-2 and V is TRBV6-1; D uncertain. The germline CDR1 and CDR2 sequences are MNHNS and SASEGT. This CDR3 comprises 14 residues. The V and J ends lost 3 bases and 2 bases respectively, with 10 bases between them. The CDR3 loop is CASSESYGNYGYTF. CDR3 bases: TGTGCCAGCAGTGAGAGTTACGGGAACTATGGCTACACCTTC.

The rearrangement uses TRBV12-5 and TRBJ1-4; tentatively, D is TRBD1 (5 bases). Germline CDR1 reads LGHNT; CDR2 reads FRNRAP. CDR3 size: 15 residues. The V and J ends lost 4 bases and 3 bases respectively, with 12 bases between them. This chain's CDR3 is CASGSGEGSNEKLFF. Here the CDR3 DNA reads TGTGCTAGTGGTTCGGGGGAGGGTTCTAATGAAAAACTGTTTTTT. Supplemented by reference TRBV12-5 and TRBJ1-4, the full variable domain reads DARVTQTPRHKVTEMGQEVTMRCQPILGHNTVFWYRQTMMQGLELLAYFRNRAPLDDSGMPKDRFSAEMPDATLATLKIQPSEPRDSAVYFCASGSGEGSNEKLFFGSGTQLSVL.

The chain has TRBV29-1 and TRBJ1-2; maybe TRBD1 (5 bases). The V gene's germline CDR1 is SQVTM and CDR2 ANQGSEA. Trimming took off 1 base at V and 8 bases at J, with 11 bases between the two ends. The CDR3 has 12 amino acids. The CDR3 loop reads CSVEGRVGGYTF. The CDR3 DNA is TGCAGCGTTGAAGGCAGGGTAGGCGGCTACACCTTC.

V usage is TRBV19 and J usage is TRBJ1-2, with D possibly being TRBD1 (5 bases). This CDR3 comprises 15 residues. CDR1 is LNHDA, CDR2 SQIVND, per germline (reference sequence). V was shortened by 5 bases and J by 7 bases, with 20 bases between the two germline ends. The CDR3 coding sequence is TGTGCCAGTAGTGATTACGACACCAGGGCCCGTGGCTACACCTTC. This translates into CASSDYDTRARGYTF.

In this sample, this clone turned up a few times. This sample includes further DNA sequences coding for the same CDR3. CDR3 sequence (DNA): TGTGCCAGCAGCTTAGGAGGCGGGCAAAACATTCAGTACTTC. Its translation is CASSLGGGQNIQYF. The chain combines TRBV7-2 with TRBJ2-4; perhaps TRBD2 as D (5 bases). Trimming left V 1 base short and J 5 bases short, with 9 bases between. CDR3 length: 14 residues. In germline, CDR1 is SGHTA, CDR2 FQGNSA.

This clone was counted a few times. V gene TRBV4-3 combines with J gene TRBJ1-5, with D unresolved. CDR1 and CDR2 from the germline V gene are LGHNA and YSLEER. Between the trimmed V and J ends, which lost 2 bases and 9 bases, there was a span of 11 bases. The CDR3 contains 13 residues. For the CDR3, the DNA is TGCGCCAGCAGCCAAAGACTCGGGTGGCCCCAGCATTTT. Translation gives CASSQRLGWPQHF.

This chain links TRBV29-1 with TRBJ1-2; D not resolved. The CDR3 length is 14 residues. The germline gives CDR1 SQVTM, CDR2 ANQGSEA. With 6 bases removed from V and 1 base from J, the gap between germline ends came to 15 bases. The CDR3 sequence: CSVLEAGLNYGYTF. CDR3 coding DNA: TGCAGCGTCCTCGAAGCCGGACTTAACTATGGCTACACCTTC. The entire variable domain, with the rest obtained from reference TRBV29-1 and TRBJ1-2, is as follows: SAVISQKPSRDICQRGTSLTIQCQVDSQVTMMFWYRQQPGQSLTLIATANQGSEATYESGFVIDKFPISRPNLTFSTLTVSNMSPEDSSIYLCSVLEAGLNYGYTFGSGTRLTVV.

V gene TRBV2 combines with J gene TRBJ1-1; tentative D call: TRBD1 (5 bases). The V and J ends lost 2 bases and 1 base respectively, with 11 bases between them. Germline-derived CDR1 and CDR2 are SNHLY and FYNNEI. The CDR3 is 15 residues long. The DNA for the CDR3 is TGTGCCAGCAGTGAATCGCGGGGGTCGAACACTGAAGCTTTCTTT. The encoded protein is CASSESRGSNTEAFF.

The chain joins TRBV23-1 to TRBJ1-5; D remains unclear. TRBV23-1 is marked as an open reading frame, function uncertain. V lost 11 bases to trimming and J lost 4 bases, with 15 bases between them. The CDR3 extends over 13 amino acids. This CDR3 reads CAGVSAGNQPQHF. CDR3 DNA sequence: TGCGCCGGCGTCTCGGCGGGGAATCAGCCCCAGCATTTT.

This rearrangement joins TRBV27 to TRBJ2-6, with D unclear. Germline V gives CDR1 MNHEY, CDR2 SMNVEV (reference sequence). Trimming took off 0 bases at V and 1 base at J, with 4 bases between the two ends. The CDR3 spans 15 residues. The CDR3 spells CASSLSASGANVLTF. CDR3 nucleotide sequence: TGTGCCAGCAGTTTATCAGCATCTGGGGCCAACGTCCTGACTTTC.

The chain links TRBV7-9 to TRBJ2-7, with 9 bases that match TRBD1. V gave up 6 bases and J gave up 2 bases; unmatched junction bases: 8. The CDR3 extends over 15 amino acids. Germline values: CDR1 SEHNR, CDR2 FQNEAQ (reference sequence). The CDR3, as DNA: TGTGCCAGCAGTCCCGGGACAGGGCGGCCCTACGAGCAGTACTTC. This encodes CASSPGTGRPYEQYF.

V is TRBV25-1 and J is TRBJ2-5, with TRBD1 matching 7 bases. V shed 1 base and J 0 bases; nucleotides not matched to a gene: 2. CDR3 length: 15 amino acids. The germline gives CDR1 MGHDK, CDR2 SYGVNS. This CDR3 reads CASSELGQYQETQYF. CDR3 coding DNA: TGTGCCAGCAGTGAATTGGGACAGTACCAAGAGACCCAGTACTTC.

The chain is built from TRBV18 and TRBJ1-1; 10 nucleotides align to TRBD1. After removal of 5 bases from V and 8 bases from J, the junction contained 5 bases not matched to a gene. Germline CDR1 and CDR2: KGHSH and LQKENI. This CDR3 has 13 residues. CDR3 nucleotides: TGTGCCAGCTCAGGGGACAGGGGATCCGAAGCTTTCTTT. Translating it yields CASSGDRGSEAFF.

The V call is TRBV15, the J call TRBJ1-2, with no clear D. Germline loops: CDR1 LNHNV, CDR2 YYDKDF (reference sequence). The CDR3 is made up of 13 amino acids. Deletions cut 0 bases from V and 3 bases from J, with 5 bases between. The chain's CDR3 is CATSRDRHYGYTF. CDR3 DNA sequence: TGTGCCACCAGCAGAGACCGTCACTATGGCTACACCTTC. Full variable domain (outside the CDR3, taken from reference TRBV15 and TRBJ1-2): DAMVIQNPRYQVTQFGKPVTLSCSQTLNHNVMYWYQQKSSQAPKLLFHYYDKDFNNEADTPDNFQSRRPNTSFCFLDIRSPGLGDTAMYLCATSRDRHYGYTFGSGTRLTVV.

The V gene is TRBV19, the J gene TRBJ2-7; D call uncertain. The V end was cut by 0 bases, the J end by 2 bases, with 11 bases between. CDR1 is LNHDA, CDR2 SQIVND, per germline (reference sequence). CDR3 length: 15 amino acids. CDR3 in amino acids: CASSIEPLPTYEQYF. In DNA, the CDR3 is TGTGCCAGTAGTATAGAGCCCCTGCCTACCTACGAGCAGTACTTC.

The chain links TRBV30 to TRBJ2-1, with a weak D call TRBD1 (5 bases). Trimming stripped 5 bases from V and 3 bases from J, with 11 bases between. Per germline, CDR1 GTSNPN and CDR2 SVGIG (reference sequence). This CDR3 spans 13 amino acids. The CDR3 DNA reads TGTGCCTGGTCAGGGATGGACTACAATGAGCAGTTCTTC. Protein product: CAWSGMDYNEQFF.

The chain carries TRBV7-8 and TRBJ2-3; the match to TRBD1 covers 7 bases. This CDR3 spans 15 amino acids. Trimming took 1 base from V and 3 from J; bases not matched to a gene: 4. Germline values: CDR1 SGHVS, CDR2 FQNEAQ. The CDR3 here is CASSLVGTETDTQYF. In nucleotides, the CDR3 is TGTGCCAGCAGCTTAGTGGGGACAGAAACAGATACGCAGTATTTT.

This clone was recorded a few times. V is TRBV28 and J is TRBJ1-5, with D maybe TRBD1 (6 bases). Trimming left V 6 bases short and J 3 bases short, with 18 bases between. Germline V gene lookup returns CDR1 MDHEN and CDR2 SYDVKM. The CDR3 spans 16 residues. This chain's CDR3 is CASRYYRQVVNQPQHF. The CDR3 DNA sequence: TGTGCCAGCAGGTACTACCGACAGGTGGTCAATCAGCCCCAGCATTTT. The whole variable domain, filled in from reference TRBV28 and TRBJ1-5, reads DVKVTQSSRYLVKRTGEKVFLECVQDMDHENMFWYRQDPGLGLRLIYFSYDVKMKEKGDIPEGYSVSREKKERFSLILESASTNQTSMYLCASRYYRQVVNQPQHFGDGTRLSIL.

The V call is TRBV19, the J call TRBJ1-4, with D possibly matching TRBD1 (6 bases). CDR1 is LNHDA, CDR2 SQIVND, per germline (reference sequence). V gave up 4 bases and J gave up 0 bases, with 9 bases separating them. The CDR3 loop spans 15 amino acids. The CDR3 loop is CASSTRTATNEKLFF. DNA of the CDR3: TGTGCCAGTAGTACGCGGACAGCAACTAATGAAAAACTGTTTTTT.

The gene calls are TRBV19 and TRBJ2-2; 13 bases fit TRBD2. This CDR3 spans 14 amino acids. V dropped 7 bases and J dropped 5; count of bases not matched to a gene: 1. Germline V gene data show CDR1 as LNHDA and CDR2 as SQIVND (reference sequence). CDR3 in amino acids: CASMGLAGTGELFF. The DNA for the CDR3 is TGTGCCAGTATGGGACTAGCGGGGACCGGGGAGCTGTTTTTT.

This clone has a single count. J is TRBJ2-1 and V is TRBV7-9, with TRBD1 matching 8 bases. Germline CDR1 SEHNR, CDR2 FQNEAQ (reference sequence). The V gene end was trimmed by 3 bases and the J gene end by 6 bases; junction bases not matched to a gene: 7. This CDR3 contains 15 residues. The CDR3 region has the DNA TGTGCCAGCAGCTTCCACAATACAGGGGGCAATGAGCAGTTCTTC. This codes for CASSFHNTGGNEQFF.

This clone occurred a few times. V gene TRBV19 combines with J gene TRBJ1-2, with TRBD1 matching over 7 bases. The CDR3 is 12 amino acids. The J segment lost 9 bases and the V segment lost 4 bases, leaving 5 bases of the junction unmatched. The germline CDR1 and CDR2 sequences are LNHDA and SQIVND (reference sequence). This chain's CDR3 is CASSTRQGSYTF. CDR3 coding DNA: TGTGCCAGTAGTACCAGACAGGGTAGCTACACCTTC. The variable domain in full, with the rest retrieved from reference TRBV19 and TRBJ1-2, is DGGITQSPKYLFRKEGQNVTLSCEQNLNHDAMYWYRQDPGQGLRLIYYSQIVNDFQKGDIAEGYSVSREKKESFPLTVTSAQKNPTAFYLCASSTRQGSYTFGSGTRLTVV.

Only one count was recorded for this clone. This sequence joins TRBV11-2 and TRBJ1-2; the D gene is possibly TRBD1 (6 bases). V shed 5 bases and J shed 9 bases, with 13 bases lying between them. The V gene's germline CDR1 is SGHAT and CDR2 FQNNGV. CDR3 length equals 12 residues. The CDR3 sequence is CASSAQGWSYTF. The CDR3 nucleotides read TGTGCCAGCAGCGCCCAGGGGTGGAGCTACACCTTC. The variable domain in full, with the rest retrieved from reference TRBV11-2 and TRBJ1-2, is EAGVAQSPRYKIIEKRQSVAFWCNPISGHATLYWYQQILGQGPKLLIQFQNNGVVDDSQLPKDRFSAERLKGVDSTLKIQPAKLEDSAVYLCASSAQGWSYTFGSGTRLTVV.

The chain carries TRBV28 and TRBJ2-2, with TRBD2 as a possible D gene (5 bases). The CDR3 covers 15 residues. V was pared by 7 bases and J by 2 bases, with 14 bases between. Germline-derived CDR1 and CDR2 are MDHEN and SYDVKM. The CDR3 spells CASTLGAANTGELFF. The CDR3 nucleotides are TGTGCCAGCACCCTCGGAGCGGCCAACACCGGGGAGCTGTTTTTT.